This T cell receptor (beta chain) was recorded in a study of T cell responses to AZD1222 COVID-19 vaccine. Measured with immunoSEQ multiplex PCR; TCRdb has only the in-frame clones, and not every one. The sample lists about 270,000 clones, almost 95% occurring once. Germline CDR1 is ENHRY and CDR2 is SYGVKD. V was clipped by 4 bases and J by 7 bases, with 14 bases between them. The CDR3 has 13 residues. Pooled together were second doses at about 4 or about 12 weeks. This clone was detected a few times. The clonotype was recovered from an adult who received the AZD1222 COVID-19 vaccine. The sequencing here drew on peripheral blood, taken 28 days after the second AZD1222 dose. The chain links TRBV10-3 to TRBJ2-7, with D possibly being TRBD1 or TRBD2 (7 bases each). CDR3 protein: CAISGQGGPEQYF. The CDR3 DNA follows: TGTGCCATCAGTGGACAGGGAGGGCCTGAGCAGTACTTC.